Sequencing of this T cell receptor beta chain was carried out in a study of T cell responses to AZD1222 COVID-19 vaccine (dated by TCRdb to about 2021). In the study overall: AZD1222 recipients with second doses at about 4 weeks or about 12 weeks were pooled, because spike-specific TCR depth and breadth did not differ between schedules. TCR sequencing covered approximately 230 trial participants: around 210 given two doses of AZD1222 and approximately 25 given two doses of MenACWY control vaccine. Trial participants were enrolled by age into 18-55, 56-69 and 70-plus year subgroups, with roughly 160, 29 and 62 TCR-sequenced participants respectively. Study-wide conclusions, independent of this receptor: Conclusions about previously exposed vaccinees were limited because only six AZD1222 recipients were SARS-CoV-2 seropositive at baseline. The vaccine-associated CD4 TCRs covered the entire spike protein, and the dominant responses fell in regions 160-218 and 743-854. No day 14 peak-response samples were available, so repertoires were characterized only after the peak T cell response. Reportedly, close to half of the unique spike-specific TCRs recognized epitopes lying outside the regions that are mutated in the B.1.351 and B.1.1.7 variants. The 56-69-year group was small, and its depth increase did not reach significance, likely because of low power. Participants were mostly white British, with more females than males. The authors suggested clonal diversity may have been underestimated. After two AZD1222 doses, both the breadth and the depth of spike-specific TCRs were significantly higher than at day 0 and than in MenACWY recipients.

The time point label, read with the paper, signifies: baseline before first vaccination. Samples from vaccinated people were obtained from the UK trials COV001 and COV002, which included a single-blind randomized controlled phase 2/3 trial of AZD1222 (ChAdOx1 nCoV-19) in healthy adults. For TCRbeta chain sequencing, PBMC samples from trial participants were taken at day 0 and at day 28 after the second dose. Comment on this clone: The clone's antigen remains unknown. Per-base qualities were not stored, and no clone one base away is much larger.

The CDR3 regions of human TCRbeta chains were subjected to immunosequencing. On the study's bioinformatics: Repertoire TCRs were checked for matches against a reference library of SARS-CoV-2-specific TCRs that had been generated using the MIRA antigen-specificity platform. Breadth was defined as the fraction of unique TCRs that were SARS-CoV-2-associated, and depth was defined as the fraction of total T cells that were SARS-CoV-2-associated. Using the MIRA data, each spike-specific TCR was mapped to the spike region that the TCR reacts to and placed in a CD4 or CD8 class. Log10-transformed breadth and depth values were compared by one-way ANOVA with Sidak's multiple comparisons tests. TCRdb limited this immuneACCESS table to in-frame rearrangements with V and J called. A share of clones is missing; checked studies link under half to unresolved V genes, and the rest is unexplained. V, J and clone size derive from that table, while D and trimming were established from the DNA sequence. For this sample the table gives roughly 160,000 clones, of which about 91% were detected only once. The top ten constitute 1.9% of the sample.

The CDR3 sequence holds 16 residues, the cysteine and phenylalanine included. Here the CDR3 DNA is all that survives: 48 bases in frame from base 1. CDR1 and CDR2 are read off the germline V gene (reference sequence) as SGHKS and YYEKEE. V drops 2 bases and J drops 3 bases, leaving 15 bases in between. The chain is made from TRBV5-5 and TRBJ1-3; no confident D gene assignment can be made. Here the sequenced sample was peripheral blood, taken on day 0 of AZD1222 vaccination. The sequence was collected from an adult in good health. The DNA is TGTGCCAGCAGCTTATCTTACATTCTGGTTGGAAACACCATATATTTT. Protein translation: CASSLSYILVGNTIYF.